This T cell receptor (beta chain) was identified during a study of T cell responses to AZD1222 COVID-19 vaccine. With respect to this clone: The antigen remains unidentified.

Here immunoSEQ multiplex PCR was the method, and the copy in TCRdb shows in-frame clones only, minus some. The sample gives about 130,000 clones, approximately 90% of which show up once; about 7% is in the top ten. Findings and limits, study-wide: Donors were largely white British and mainly female; clonal diversity was possibly underestimated.

Germline CDR1 MDHEN, CDR2 SYDVKM. There are 14 residues in the CDR3. With 5 bases removed from V and 0 bases from J, the gap between germline ends came to 7 bases. The specimen comprised peripheral blood, sampled on day 0 of AZD1222 vaccination. The sequence came from an adult in good health. The chain is built from TRBV28 and TRBJ2-2; TRBD1 is a possible D gene (5 bases). In nucleotides, the CDR3 is TGTGCCAGCAGTCGGACAACGAACACCGGGGAGCTGTTTTTT. Translated: CASSRTTNTGELFF.